The clone carrying this T cell receptor beta chain has a count of ten or more. Its antigen is currently unknown. The data stem from a study of prognosis after radiotherapy for stage I lung cancer. Overall study context: Newly diagnosed primary stage I lung tumors were present in 12 to 15 patients, and oligometastatic NSCLC after surgical resection of the primary tumor was present in a handful of patients. Radiotherapy took the form of SBRT (3 to 5 fractions) with a biologically effective dose of at least 100 Gy. Progression was not significant in about 16 patients, whereas several developed distant metastases (median 7 months) after radiotherapy.

General study findings and limits: Shannon entropy (measured after stereotactic body radiation therapy) was lower in patients who went on to develop distant metastases.

The CDR3 extends over 13 amino acids. V lost 0 bases, J lost 4 bases, and 0 bases stayed unmatched. Germline assignment: CDR1 SGDLS and CDR2 YYNGEE. Multiplex PCR in two rounds served to amplify TCR beta CDR3 from genomic DNA. The authors ran first-round PCR with primers specific to each TRBV and TRBJ gene. TCRdb recomputed calls from the multiplex PCR reads with MiXCR, one row per CDR3 protein. The sample consists of under 75,000 distinct CDR3 sequences, around 27% of them appearing once. The rearrangement uses TRBV9 and TRBJ1-1; 7 bases are a match to TRBD1. This receptor was obtained from a donor aged 50 or older with non-small cell lung cancer. The source material was PBMCs, sampled before or after stereotactic body radiation therapy (not recorded which). The CDR3 loop is CASSVEGATEAFF. The CDR3 nucleotides read TGTGCCAGCAGCGTAGAGGGGGCCACTGAAGCTTTCTTT.